The rows below give T cell receptor beta chains drawn from one sample of a study of blood T cell repertoires in COVID-19. The method was immunoSEQ multiplex PCR; TCRdb's version includes in-frame clones alone and lacks a portion of them. The sample holds 84,000 or so clones, about four fifths seen once. Material for sequencing was peripheral blood. These receptors were collected from a woman aged 80 or older with acute or convalescent COVID-19. The CDR3 runs from the conserved cysteine through the conserved F or W. Each record gives: J gene, D gene, V gene, CDR3 protein. The D gene is left open where the match is weak.

j_call: TRBJ2-5; d_call: TRBD1; v_call: TRBV28; cdr3_aa: CASVLRPTGSMRETQYF
j_call: TRBJ2-1; d_call: TRBD1; v_call: TRBV11-2; cdr3_aa: CASSLAEGQGDEQFF
j_call: TRBJ1-1; d_call: NA; v_call: TRBV5-1; cdr3_aa: CARSLDGGGTEAFF
j_call: TRBJ2-7; d_call: TRBD1; v_call: TRBV19; cdr3_aa: CATEDRVYEQYF
j_call: TRBJ2-1; d_call: NA; v_call: TRBV6-5; cdr3_aa: CASSYYVSGDNEQFF
j_call: TRBJ1-2; d_call: TRBD1; v_call: TRBV19; cdr3_aa: CASSPSDRVMNYGYTF
j_call: TRBJ1-2; d_call: TRBD1; v_call: TRBV5-6; cdr3_aa: CASSWGTGKNGYTF
j_call: TRBJ2-5; d_call: NA; v_call: TRBV3-1/TRBV3-2; cdr3_aa: CASSQRTLGETQYF
j_call: TRBJ1-2; d_call: TRBD1; v_call: TRBV3-1/TRBV3-2; cdr3_aa: CASSATGKGGYTF
j_call: TRBJ2-7; d_call: TRBD2; v_call: TRBV7-2; cdr3_aa: CASSLRGTGLAQREQYF
j_call: TRBJ2-5; d_call: TRBD2; v_call: TRBV2; cdr3_aa: CASRTGGLETQYF
j_call: TRBJ1-1; d_call: NA; v_call: TRBV28; cdr3_aa: CASLAGWNTEAFF
j_call: TRBJ2-1; d_call: NA; v_call: TRBV9; cdr3_aa: CASSVVSNLNNEQFF
j_call: TRBJ2-1; d_call: NA; v_call: TRBV7-3; cdr3_aa: CASSLTGVGEQFF
j_call: TRBJ1-2; d_call: NA; v_call: TRBV27; cdr3_aa: CASSLSPLRPFYGYTF
j_call: TRBJ1-1; d_call: TRBD1; v_call: TRBV5-1; cdr3_aa: CASSLSTGGSSAEAFF
j_call: TRBJ1-5; d_call: NA; v_call: TRBV5-1; cdr3_aa: CASSLEGEGGQPQHF
j_call: TRBJ2-7; d_call: NA; v_call: TRBV2; cdr3_aa: CASSDSRPTYEQYF
j_call: TRBJ2-1; d_call: NA; v_call: TRBV19; cdr3_aa: CASSGPGGEQFF
j_call: TRBJ2-2; d_call: TRBD2; v_call: TRBV5-6; cdr3_aa: CASSLFSSGGLNTGELFF
j_call: TRBJ1-6; d_call: NA; v_call: TRBV9; cdr3_aa: CASSRQAVDNSPLHF
j_call: TRBJ1-1; d_call: NA; v_call: TRBV5-1; cdr3_aa: CASSSGQNTEAFF
j_call: TRBJ1-5; d_call: NA; v_call: TRBV28; cdr3_aa: CASRGGINQPQHF
j_call: TRBJ2-7; d_call: TRBD1; v_call: TRBV7-2; cdr3_aa: CASSSLPGTGYEQYF
j_call: TRBJ1-5; d_call: NA; v_call: TRBV12-3/TRBV12-4; cdr3_aa: CASTPSAGQPQHF
j_call: TRBJ1-3; d_call: TRBD1; v_call: TRBV6-5; cdr3_aa: CASTTGNGNTIYF
j_call: TRBJ1-1; d_call: NA; v_call: TRBV19; cdr3_aa: CASSTWANTEAFF
j_call: TRBJ1-1; d_call: NA; v_call: TRBV5-8; cdr3_aa: CASRTRGQNTEAFF
j_call: TRBJ2-5; d_call: TRBD2; v_call: TRBV6-2/TRBV6-3; cdr3_aa: CASSYSGREGETQYF
j_call: TRBJ1-1; d_call: NA; v_call: TRBV5-1; cdr3_aa: CASSLGTVLGTEAFF
j_call: TRBJ2-1; d_call: TRBD1; v_call: TRBV5-1; cdr3_aa: CASRSGTGIDEQFF
j_call: TRBJ2-2; d_call: NA; v_call: TRBV7-2; cdr3_aa: CASRSDRGNTGELFF
j_call: TRBJ2-7; d_call: NA; v_call: TRBV3-1/TRBV3-2; cdr3_aa: CASSQLGAEQYF
j_call: TRBJ2-5; d_call: TRBD2; v_call: TRBV5-1; cdr3_aa: CASSSGGRAGVTQYF
j_call: TRBJ1-2; d_call: NA; v_call: TRBV9; cdr3_aa: CASTREAGSYGYTF
j_call: TRBJ1-1; d_call: NA; v_call: TRBV5-1; cdr3_aa: CASRAPLTGSTEAFF
j_call: TRBJ2-7; d_call: TRBD1; v_call: TRBV9; cdr3_aa: CASSAGQGADEQYF
j_call: TRBJ2-2; d_call: TRBD2; v_call: TRBV5-1; cdr3_aa: CASSTGTSPNTGELFF
j_call: TRBJ2-2; d_call: TRBD1; v_call: TRBV11-3; cdr3_aa: CASSPRTGDNTGELFF
j_call: TRBJ2-3; d_call: NA; v_call: TRBV7-8; cdr3_aa: CASSLGQRGDTQYF
j_call: TRBJ2-5; d_call: TRBD2; v_call: TRBV3-1/TRBV3-2; cdr3_aa: CATGGVQETQYF
j_call: TRBJ2-1; d_call: TRBD1; v_call: TRBV6-1; cdr3_aa: CASSEFFGTGGMNEQFF
j_call: TRBJ2-1; d_call: NA; v_call: TRBV11-2; cdr3_aa: CASSLAVGVYNEQFF